This T cell receptor beta chain derives from a study of pediatric ulcerative colitis. Study observations and caveats: A couple of rectal clonotypes were found only in ulcerative colitis patients, all of them. Blood-rectal clonal overlap within each person was significantly higher in ulcerative colitis patients than controls.

This CDR3 has 15 amino acids. Trimming removed 0 bases from V and 4 bases from J, with 10 bases in between. Germline CDR1 reads LNHDA; CDR2 reads SQIVND (reference sequence). TCRdb's copy holds only in-frame clones and misses some; the assay was immunoSEQ multiplex PCR. The table shows 50,000 to 65,000 clones, with 80% to 90% occurring only once. This clone was detected a few times. The antigen is not known. The genes are TRBV19 and TRBJ2-1; a possible D gene is TRBD2 (5 bases). Sequenced: blood. The origin of this receptor is a boy aged 10-17 years with severe ulcerative colitis. The CDR3 DNA reads TGTGCCAGTAGTATAGAGGCCGGGGTTTACAATGAGCAGTTCTTC. Translated: CASSIEAGVYNEQFF.